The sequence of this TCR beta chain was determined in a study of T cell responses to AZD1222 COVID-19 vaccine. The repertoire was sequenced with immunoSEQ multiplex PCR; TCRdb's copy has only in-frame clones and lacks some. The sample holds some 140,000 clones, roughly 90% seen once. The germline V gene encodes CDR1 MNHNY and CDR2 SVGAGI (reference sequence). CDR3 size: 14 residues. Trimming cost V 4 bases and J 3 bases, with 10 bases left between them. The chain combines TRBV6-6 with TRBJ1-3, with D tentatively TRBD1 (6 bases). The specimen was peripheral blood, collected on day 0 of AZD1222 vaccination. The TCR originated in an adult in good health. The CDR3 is CASSSQGLGNTIYF. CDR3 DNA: TGTGCCAGCAGTTCACAGGGTCTTGGAAACACCATATATTTT.